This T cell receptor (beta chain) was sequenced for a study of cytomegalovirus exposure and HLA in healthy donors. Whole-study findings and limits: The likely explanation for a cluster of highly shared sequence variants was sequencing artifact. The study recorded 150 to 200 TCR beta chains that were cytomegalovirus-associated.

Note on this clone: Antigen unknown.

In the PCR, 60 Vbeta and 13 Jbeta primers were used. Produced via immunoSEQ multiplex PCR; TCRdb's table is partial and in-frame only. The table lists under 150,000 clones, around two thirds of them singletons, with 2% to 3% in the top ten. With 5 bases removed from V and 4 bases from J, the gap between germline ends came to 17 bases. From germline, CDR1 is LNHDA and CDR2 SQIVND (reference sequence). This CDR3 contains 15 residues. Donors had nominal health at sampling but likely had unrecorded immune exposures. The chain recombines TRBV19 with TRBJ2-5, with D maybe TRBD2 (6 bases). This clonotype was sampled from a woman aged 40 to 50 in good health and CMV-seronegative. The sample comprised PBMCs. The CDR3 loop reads CASSAVGGPGETQYF. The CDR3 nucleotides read TGTGCCAGTAGTGCCGTCGGGGGACCGGGAGAGACCCAGTACTTC.